Included here is one TCR beta chain sequence, with context. Its matching antigen is unknown. The study drew its donors from healthy HIV-negative adults without recent acute infections or vaccinations. A split of CD4+ cells into CD45RA+ naive and CD45RA-negative memory subsets was performed. The data belong to a study of shared clonotypes between healthy human individuals. The study's findings and limits: A handful of donors showed sharing of about 5.5% of naive CD4 clonotypes.

CDR3 size: 18 residues. The junction had 11 bases not matched to a gene; V was cut back by 5 bases and J by 1 base. Per the germline V gene, CDR1 is SEHNR and CDR2 is FQNEAQ (reference sequence). Tens of thousands of T cell genomes (around 200 ng DNA) went into each sorted-subset replicate. Sequenced by immunoSEQ multiplex PCR; TCRdb stores in-frame clones only, minus some. Altogether 2 million to 3 million clones are present, roughly 93% being singletons, with the ten largest covering about 0.39%. The material sequenced was naive CD4+ T cells from PBMCs. Stated subset: CD45RA+ positively selected. The sequence derives from a man aged 18-30 years in good health. Some clones in this sample may be carry-over from other donors' samples. The chain carries TRBV7-9 and TRBJ2-7; 13 bases agree with TRBD2. CDR3 sequence: CASSASRTSGSRSYEQYF. The CDR3 DNA follows: TGTGCCAGCAGCGCAAGTCGGACTAGCGGGAGCCGATCCTACGAGCAGTACTTC.